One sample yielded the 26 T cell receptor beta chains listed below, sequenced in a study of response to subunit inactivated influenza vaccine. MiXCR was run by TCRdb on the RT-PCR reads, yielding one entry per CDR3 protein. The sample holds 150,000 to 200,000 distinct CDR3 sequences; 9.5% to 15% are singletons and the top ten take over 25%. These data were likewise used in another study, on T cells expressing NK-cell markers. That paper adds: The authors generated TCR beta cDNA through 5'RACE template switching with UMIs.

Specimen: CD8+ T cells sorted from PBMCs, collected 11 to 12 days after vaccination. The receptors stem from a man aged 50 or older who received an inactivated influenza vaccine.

The chain's CDR3 is CASSYRLAGYNEQFF. CDR3 coding DNA: TGTGCCAGCAGTTACCGGCTAGCAGGCTACAATGAGCAGTTCTTC. This sequence joins TRBV6-5 and TRBJ2-1, with a weak D call TRBD2 (5 bases). CDR3 length equals 15 residues. Germline CDR1 is MNHEY and CDR2 is SVGAGI. Trimming removed 2 bases at V and 3 bases at J, with 11 bases between.

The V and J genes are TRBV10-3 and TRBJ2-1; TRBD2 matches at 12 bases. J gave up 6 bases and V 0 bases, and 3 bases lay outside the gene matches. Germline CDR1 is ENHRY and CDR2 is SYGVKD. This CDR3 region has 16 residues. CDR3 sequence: CAISESLAGGFNEQFF. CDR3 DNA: TGTGCCATCAGTGAGTCCCTAGCGGGAGGGTTCAATGAGCAGTTCTTC.

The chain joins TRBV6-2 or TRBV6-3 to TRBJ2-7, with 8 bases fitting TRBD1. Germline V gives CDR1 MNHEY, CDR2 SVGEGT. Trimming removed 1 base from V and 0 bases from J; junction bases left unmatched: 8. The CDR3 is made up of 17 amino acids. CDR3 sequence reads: CASSYLVGQGVSYEQYF. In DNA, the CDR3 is TGTGCCAGCAGTTACTTAGTCGGACAGGGTGTCTCCTACGAGCAGTACTTC.

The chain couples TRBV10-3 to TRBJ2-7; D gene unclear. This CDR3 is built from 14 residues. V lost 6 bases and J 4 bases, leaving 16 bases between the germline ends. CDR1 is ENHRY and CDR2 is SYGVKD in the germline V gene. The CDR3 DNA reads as TGTGCCATCAGAAGGACCGATGGATGGTACGAGCAGTACTTC. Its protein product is CAIRRTDGWYEQYF.

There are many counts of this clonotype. The CDR3 DNA follows: TGTGCCAGCAGTCCTTCACTCACCGGGGAGCTGTTTTTT. Translation: CASSPSLTGELFF. This rearrangement joins TRBV12-3 or TRBV12-4 to TRBJ2-2, with D uncertain. The CDR3 totals 13 residues. Trimming stripped 5 bases from V and 4 bases from J, with 8 bases between.

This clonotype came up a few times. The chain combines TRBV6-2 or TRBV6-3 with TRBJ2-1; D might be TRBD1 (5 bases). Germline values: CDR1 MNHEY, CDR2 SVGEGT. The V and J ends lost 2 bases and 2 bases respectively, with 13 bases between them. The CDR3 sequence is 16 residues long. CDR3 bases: TGTGCCAGCAGTTACACAGGCGGTGGGACCTACAATGAGCAGTTCTTC. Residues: CASSYTGGGTYNEQFF.

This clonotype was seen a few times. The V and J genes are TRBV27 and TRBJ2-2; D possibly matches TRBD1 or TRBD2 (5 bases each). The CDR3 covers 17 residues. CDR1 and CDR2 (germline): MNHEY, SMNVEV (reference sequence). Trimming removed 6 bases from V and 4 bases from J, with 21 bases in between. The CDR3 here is CASSRRDFGTFTGELFF. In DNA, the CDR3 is TGTGCCAGCAGCCGTAGAGACTTCGGGACCTTCACCGGGGAGCTGTTTTTT.

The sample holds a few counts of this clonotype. CDR3 in DNA: TGTGCCAGCAGCGCCCCGTCCGGGACAGCGAACACCGGGGAGCTGTTTTTT. It encodes CASSAPSGTANTGELFF. The V and J genes are TRBV9 and TRBJ2-2; TRBD1 matches at 7 bases. From germline, CDR1 is SGDLS and CDR2 YYNGEE. CDR3 length equals 17 residues. V dropped 3 bases and J dropped 0; count of bases not matched to a gene: 8. The full variable domain, with the rest looked up from reference TRBV9 and TRBJ2-2, is DSGVTQTPKHLITATGQRVTLRCSPRSGDLSVYWYQQSLDQGLQFLIQYYNGEERAKGNILERFSAQQFPDLHSELNLSSLELGDSALYFCASSAPSGTANTGELFFGEGSRLTVL.

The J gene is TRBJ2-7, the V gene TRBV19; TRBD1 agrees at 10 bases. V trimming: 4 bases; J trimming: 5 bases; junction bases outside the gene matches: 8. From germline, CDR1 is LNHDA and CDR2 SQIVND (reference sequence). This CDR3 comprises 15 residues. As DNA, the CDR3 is TGTGCCAGTAGTACGGGACAGGGGATGCTAAACGAGCAGTACTTC. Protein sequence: CASSTGQGMLNEQYF. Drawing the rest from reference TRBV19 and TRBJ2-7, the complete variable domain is DGGITQSPKYLFRKEGQNVTLSCEQNLNHDAMYWYRQDPGQGLRLIYYSQIVNDFQKGDIAEGYSVSREKKESFPLTVTSAQKNPTAFYLCASSTGQGMLNEQYFGPGTRLTVT.

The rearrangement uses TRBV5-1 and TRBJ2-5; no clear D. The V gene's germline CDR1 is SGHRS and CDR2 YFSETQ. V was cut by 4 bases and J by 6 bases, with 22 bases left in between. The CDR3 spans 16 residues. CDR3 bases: TGCGCCAGCAGCCCATCGGTGGGCCAGCAAGGAAAGACCCAGTACTTC. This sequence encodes CASSPSVGQQGKTQYF. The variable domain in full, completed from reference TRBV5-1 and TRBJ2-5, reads KAGVTQTPRYLIKTRGQQVTLSCSPISGHRSVSWYQQTPGQGLQFLFEYFSETQRNKGNFPGRFSGRQFSNSRSEMNVSTLELGDSALYLCASSPSVGQQGKTQYFGPGTRLLVL.

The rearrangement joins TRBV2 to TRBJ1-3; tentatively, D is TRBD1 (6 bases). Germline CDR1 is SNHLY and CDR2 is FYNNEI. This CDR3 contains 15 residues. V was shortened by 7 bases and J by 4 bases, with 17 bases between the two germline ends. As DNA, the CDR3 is TGTGCCAGCAAATTCTTACAGGGAGTCGGAAACACCATATATTTT. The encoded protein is CASKFLQGVGNTIYF.

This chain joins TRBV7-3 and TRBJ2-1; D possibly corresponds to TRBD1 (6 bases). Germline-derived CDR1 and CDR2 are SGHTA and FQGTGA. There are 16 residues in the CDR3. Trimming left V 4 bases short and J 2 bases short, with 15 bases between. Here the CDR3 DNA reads TGTGCCAGCAGCTCCCTTGGGGGACAACCCTACAATGAGCAGTTCTTC. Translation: CASSSLGGQPYNEQFF.

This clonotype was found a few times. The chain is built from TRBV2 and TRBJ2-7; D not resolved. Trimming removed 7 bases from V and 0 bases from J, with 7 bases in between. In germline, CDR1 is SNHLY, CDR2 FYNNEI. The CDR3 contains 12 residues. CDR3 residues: CASKVISYEQYF. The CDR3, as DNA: TGTGCCAGCAAGGTGATCTCCTACGAGCAGTACTTC.

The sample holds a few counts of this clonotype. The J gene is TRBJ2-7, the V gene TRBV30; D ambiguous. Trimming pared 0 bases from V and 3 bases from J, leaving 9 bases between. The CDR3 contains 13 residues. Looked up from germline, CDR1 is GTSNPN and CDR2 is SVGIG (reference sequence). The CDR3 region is CAWSVSQNYEQYF. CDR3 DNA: TGTGCCTGGAGTGTTAGTCAGAACTACGAGCAGTACTTC. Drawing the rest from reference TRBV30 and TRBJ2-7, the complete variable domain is SQTIHQWPATLVQPVGSPLSLECTVEGTSNPNLYWYRQAAGRGLQLLFYSVGIGQISSEVPQNLSASRPQDRQFILSSKKLLLSDSGFYLCAWSVSQNYEQYFGPGTRLTVT.

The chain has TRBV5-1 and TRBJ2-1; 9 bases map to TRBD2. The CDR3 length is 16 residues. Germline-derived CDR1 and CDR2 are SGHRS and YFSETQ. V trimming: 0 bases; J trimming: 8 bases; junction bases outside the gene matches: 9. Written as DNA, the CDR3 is TGCGCCAGCAGCTTGGTAGGGGCGGGAGGGCGCCATGAGCAGTTCTTC. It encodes CASSLVGAGGRHEQFF.

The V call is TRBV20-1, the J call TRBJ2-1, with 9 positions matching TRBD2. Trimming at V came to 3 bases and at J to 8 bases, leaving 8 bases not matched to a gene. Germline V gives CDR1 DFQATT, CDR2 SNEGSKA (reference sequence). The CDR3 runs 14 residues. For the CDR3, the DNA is TGCAGTGCTAGTAATGCGGGAGGGACGTATGAGCAGTTCTTC. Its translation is CSASNAGGTYEQFF.

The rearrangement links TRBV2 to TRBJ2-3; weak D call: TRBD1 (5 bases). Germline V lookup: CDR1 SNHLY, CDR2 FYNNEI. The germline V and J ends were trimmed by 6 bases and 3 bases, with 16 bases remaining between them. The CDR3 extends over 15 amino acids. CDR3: CASSTGFVSTDTQYF. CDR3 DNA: TGTGCCAGCAGCACAGGTTTTGTTTCTACAGATACGCAGTATTTT.

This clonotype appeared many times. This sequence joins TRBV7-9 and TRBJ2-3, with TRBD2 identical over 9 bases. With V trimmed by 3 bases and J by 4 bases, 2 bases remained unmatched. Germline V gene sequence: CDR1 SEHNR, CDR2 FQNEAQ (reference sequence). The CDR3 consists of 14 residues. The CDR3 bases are TGTGCCAGCAGCTTTGGCGGGGGGGCAGATACGCAGTATTTT. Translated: CASSFGGGADTQYF.

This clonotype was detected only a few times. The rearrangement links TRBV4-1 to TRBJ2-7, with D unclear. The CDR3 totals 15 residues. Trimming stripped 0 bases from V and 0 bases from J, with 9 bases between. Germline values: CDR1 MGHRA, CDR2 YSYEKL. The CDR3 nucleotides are TGCGCCAGCAGCCAAGAAGACACCGTCTCCTACGAGCAGTACTTC. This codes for CASSQEDTVSYEQYF.

The CDR3 DNA follows: TGTGCCAGCAGCTTAATTGGAGGGGGCTACGAGCAGTACTTC. Its translation is CASSLIGGGYEQYF. The chain couples TRBV7-9 to TRBJ2-7; D may be TRBD1 or TRBD2 (6 bases each). The CDR3 covers 14 residues. Deletions cut 2 bases from V and 3 bases from J, with 11 bases between. The V gene's germline CDR1 is SEHNR and CDR2 FQNEAQ (reference sequence).

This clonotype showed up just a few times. The CDR3 reads CASSTGTLNNEQFF. The CDR3 region has the DNA TGTGCCAGCAGCACCGGGACTCTTAACAATGAGCAGTTCTTC. This chain connects TRBV7-2 to TRBJ2-1, with a tentative D call TRBD2 (6 bases). There are 14 residues in the CDR3. Germline V lookup: CDR1 SGHTA, CDR2 FQGNSA. V lost 5 bases and J 5 bases, leaving 13 bases between the germline ends.

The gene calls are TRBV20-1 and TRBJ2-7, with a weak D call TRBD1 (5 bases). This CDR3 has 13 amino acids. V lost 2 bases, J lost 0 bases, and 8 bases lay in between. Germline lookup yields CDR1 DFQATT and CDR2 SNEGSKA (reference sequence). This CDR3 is CSARTGFSYEQYF. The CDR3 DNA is TGCAGTGCTAGAACAGGATTCTCCTACGAGCAGTACTTC.

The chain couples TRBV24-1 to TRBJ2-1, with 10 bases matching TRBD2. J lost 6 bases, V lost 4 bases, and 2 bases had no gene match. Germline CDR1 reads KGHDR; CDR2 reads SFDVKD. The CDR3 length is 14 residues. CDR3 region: CATSDWTSGNEQFF. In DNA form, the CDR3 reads TGTGCCACCAGTGACTGGACTAGCGGCAATGAGCAGTTCTTC.

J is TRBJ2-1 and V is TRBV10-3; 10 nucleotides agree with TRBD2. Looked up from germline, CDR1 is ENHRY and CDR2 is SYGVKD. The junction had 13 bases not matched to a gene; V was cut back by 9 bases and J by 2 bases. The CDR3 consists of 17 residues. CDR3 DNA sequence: TGTGCCATAGCGCCGCTAGCGGGAGCCCCCCCCTACAATGAGCAGTTCTTC. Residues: CAIAPLAGAPPYNEQFF.

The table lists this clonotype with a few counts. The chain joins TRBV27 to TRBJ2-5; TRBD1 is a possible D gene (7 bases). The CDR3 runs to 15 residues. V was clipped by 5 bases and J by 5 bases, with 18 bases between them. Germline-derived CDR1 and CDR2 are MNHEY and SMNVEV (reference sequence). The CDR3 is CASSLQGDSRETQYF. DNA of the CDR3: TGTGCCAGCAGTCTCCAGGGGGACTCTCGGGAGACCCAGTACTTC.

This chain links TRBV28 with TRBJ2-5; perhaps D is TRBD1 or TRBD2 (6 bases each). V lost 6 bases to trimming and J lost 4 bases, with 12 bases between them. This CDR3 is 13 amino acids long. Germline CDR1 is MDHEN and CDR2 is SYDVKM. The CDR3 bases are TGTGCCAGCAGAAGGGGGGCCCGAGAGACCCAGTACTTC. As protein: CASRRGARETQYF.